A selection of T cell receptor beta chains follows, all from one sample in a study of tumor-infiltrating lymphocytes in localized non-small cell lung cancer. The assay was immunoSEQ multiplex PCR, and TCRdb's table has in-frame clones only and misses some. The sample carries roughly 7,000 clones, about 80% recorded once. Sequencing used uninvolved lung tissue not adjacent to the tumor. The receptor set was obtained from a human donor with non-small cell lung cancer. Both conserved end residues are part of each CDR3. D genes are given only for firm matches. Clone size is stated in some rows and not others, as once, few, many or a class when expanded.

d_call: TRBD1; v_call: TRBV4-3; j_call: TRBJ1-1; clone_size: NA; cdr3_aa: CASSQDPNRDRAGLAFF; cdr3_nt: TGCGCCAGCAGCCAAGACCCCAACCGGGACAGGGCCGGTCTAGCTTTCTTT
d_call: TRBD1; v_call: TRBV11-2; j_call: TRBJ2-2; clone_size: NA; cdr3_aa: CASSGQGAFGELFF; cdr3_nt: TGTGCCAGCAGCGGACAGGGGGCTTTCGGGGAGCTGTTTTTT
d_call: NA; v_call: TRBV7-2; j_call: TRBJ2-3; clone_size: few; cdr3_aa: CASSLPGSTDTQYF; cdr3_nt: TGTGCCAGCAGCCTCCCGGGAAGCACAGATACGCAGTATTTT
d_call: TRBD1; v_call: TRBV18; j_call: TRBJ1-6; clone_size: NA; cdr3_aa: CASSEGQGARNSPLHF; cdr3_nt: TGTGCCAGCTCAGAGGGACAGGGGGCGCGTAATTCACCCCTCCACTTT
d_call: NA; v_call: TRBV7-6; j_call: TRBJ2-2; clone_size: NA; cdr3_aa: CASSLEYPGSSTGELFF; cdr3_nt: TGTGCCAGCAGCTTAGAATATCCGGGGTCCTCCACCGGGGAGCTGTTTTTT
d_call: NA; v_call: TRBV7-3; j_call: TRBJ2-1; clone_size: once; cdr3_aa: CASRQDVVNEQFF; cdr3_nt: TGTGCCAGCAGGCAAGACGTTGTAAATGAGCAGTTCTTC
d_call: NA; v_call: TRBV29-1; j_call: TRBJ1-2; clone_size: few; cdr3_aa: CSVDTGRNDGYTF; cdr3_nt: TGCAGCGTTGATACAGGAAGGAACGATGGCTACACCTTC
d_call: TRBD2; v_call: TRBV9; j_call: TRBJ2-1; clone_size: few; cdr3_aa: CASSTIAGENNEQFF; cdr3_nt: TGTGCCAGCAGCACCATAGCGGGGGAAAACAATGAGCAGTTCTTC
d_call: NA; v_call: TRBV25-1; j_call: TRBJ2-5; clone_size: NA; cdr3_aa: CASTEPGHSRETQYF; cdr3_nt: TGTGCCAGCACCGAACCGGGCCACTCTAGGGAGACCCAGTACTTC
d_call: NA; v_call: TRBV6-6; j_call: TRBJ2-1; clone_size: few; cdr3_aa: CASSYGEQFF; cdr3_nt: TGTGCCAGCAGTTACGGGGAGCAGTTCTTC
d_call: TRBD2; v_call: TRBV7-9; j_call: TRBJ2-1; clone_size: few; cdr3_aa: CASSLDPTSGALSYNEQFF; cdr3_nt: TGTGCCAGCAGCTTAGATCCGACTAGCGGGGCCCTCTCCTACAATGAGCAGTTCTTC
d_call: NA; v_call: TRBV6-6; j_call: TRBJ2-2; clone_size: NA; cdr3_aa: CASSLSGTGNTGELFF; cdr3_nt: TGTGCCAGCAGTTTATCCGGGACGGGGAACACCGGGGAGCTGTTTTTT
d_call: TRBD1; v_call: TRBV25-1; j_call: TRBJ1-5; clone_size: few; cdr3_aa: CASSGGRGSNQPQHF; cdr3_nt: TGTGCCAGCAGTGGCGGCAGGGGGAGCAATCAGCCCCAGCATTTT
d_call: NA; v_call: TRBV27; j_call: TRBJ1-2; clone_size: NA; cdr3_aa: CASGGGRDYGYTF; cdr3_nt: TGTGCCAGCGGGGGTGGGAGAGACTATGGCTACACCTTC
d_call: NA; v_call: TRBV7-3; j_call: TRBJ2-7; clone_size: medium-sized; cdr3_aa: CASSENGPYEQYF; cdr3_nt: TGTGCCAGCAGCGAAAACGGACCCTACGAGCAGTACTTC
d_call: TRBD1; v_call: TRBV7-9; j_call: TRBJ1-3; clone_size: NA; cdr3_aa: CASSFPPQTGGARNTIYF; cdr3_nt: TGTGCCAGCAGCTTTCCCCCCCAGACAGGGGGCGCAAGGAACACCATATATTTT
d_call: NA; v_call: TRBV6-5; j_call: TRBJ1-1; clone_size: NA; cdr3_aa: CASSYSTMNTEAFF; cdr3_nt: TGTGCCAGCAGTTACTCGACGATGAACACTGAAGCTTTCTTT
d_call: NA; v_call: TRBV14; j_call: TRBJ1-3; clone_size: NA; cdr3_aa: CASSQDLGSSGNTIYF; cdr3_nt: TGTGCCAGCAGCCAAGATCTGGGGAGCTCTGGAAACACCATATATTTT
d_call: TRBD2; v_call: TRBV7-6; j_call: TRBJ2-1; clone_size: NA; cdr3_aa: CASSLVFRLAGGPSDEQFF; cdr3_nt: TGTGCCAGCAGCTTGGTGTTCAGGCTAGCGGGGGGGCCGAGTGATGAGCAGTTCTTC
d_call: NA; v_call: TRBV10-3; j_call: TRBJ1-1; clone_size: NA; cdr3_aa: CASNLQRELNTEAFF; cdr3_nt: TGTGCCAGCAATCTACAACGGGAGCTGAACACTGAAGCTTTCTTT
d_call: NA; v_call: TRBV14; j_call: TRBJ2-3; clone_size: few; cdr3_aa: CASNTRAGDTQYF; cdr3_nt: TGTGCCAGCAACACGAGGGCCGGGGATACGCAGTATTTT
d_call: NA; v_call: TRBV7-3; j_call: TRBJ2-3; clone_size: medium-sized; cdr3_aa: CASSYNNTQYF; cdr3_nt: TGTGCCAGCAGCTATAACAATACGCAGTATTTT
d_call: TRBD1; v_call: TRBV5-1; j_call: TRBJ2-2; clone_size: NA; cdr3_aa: CASSPRTGGSTGELFF; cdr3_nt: TGCGCCAGCAGCCCCCGGACAGGGGGTAGCACCGGGGAGCTGTTTTTT
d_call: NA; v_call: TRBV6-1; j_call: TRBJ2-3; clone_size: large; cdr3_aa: CASSDTLGVSDTQYF; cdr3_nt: TGTGCCAGCAGTGACACCCTAGGTGTCTCAGATACGCAGTATTTT
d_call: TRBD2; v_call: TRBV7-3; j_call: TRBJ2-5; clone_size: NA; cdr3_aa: CASSAAGGQKTQYF; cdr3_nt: TGTGCCAGCAGCGCAGCGGGGGGCCAAAAGACCCAGTACTTC
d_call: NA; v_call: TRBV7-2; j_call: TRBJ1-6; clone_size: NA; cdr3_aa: CASSLTTADSPLHF; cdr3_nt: TGTGCCAGCAGCTTAACGACAGCGGATTCACCCCTCCACTTT
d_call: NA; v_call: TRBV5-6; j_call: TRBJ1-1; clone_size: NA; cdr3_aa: CASSLYTEAFF; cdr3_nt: TGTGCCAGCAGCCTGTACACTGAAGCTTTCTTT
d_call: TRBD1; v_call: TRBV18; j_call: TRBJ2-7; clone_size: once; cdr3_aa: CASSPPYGDRGSSYEQYF; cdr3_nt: TGTGCCAGCTCACCGCCCTACGGGGACAGGGGAAGCTCCTACGAGCAGTACTTC
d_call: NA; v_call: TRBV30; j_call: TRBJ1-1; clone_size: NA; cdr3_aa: CAFGEVRAFF; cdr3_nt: TGTGCCTTTGGGGAGGTCCGGGCTTTCTTT
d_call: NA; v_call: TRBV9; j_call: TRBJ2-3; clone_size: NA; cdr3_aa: CASSAEGGGSTDTQYF; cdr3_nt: TGTGCCAGCAGCGCCGAGGGGGGGGGAAGCACAGATACGCAGTATTTT
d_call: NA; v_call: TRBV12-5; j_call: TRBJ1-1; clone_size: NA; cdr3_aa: CASGKPPLNTEAFF; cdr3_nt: TGTGCTAGTGGGAAACCCCCCCTGAACACTGAAGCTTTCTTT
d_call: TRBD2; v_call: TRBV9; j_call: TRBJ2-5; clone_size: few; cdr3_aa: CASSAGTSGSNQYF; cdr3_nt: TGTGCCAGCAGTGCTGGGACTAGCGGGAGCAACCAGTACTTC
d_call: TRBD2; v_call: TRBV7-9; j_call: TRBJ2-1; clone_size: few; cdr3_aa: CASSSRGGPSDEQFF; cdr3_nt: TGTGCCAGCAGCTCCCGGGGGGGCCCTTCAGATGAGCAGTTCTTC
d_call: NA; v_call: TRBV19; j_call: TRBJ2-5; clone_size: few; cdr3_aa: CASSNQAAGYQETQYF; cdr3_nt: TGTGCCAGTAGTAACCAGGCCGCGGGATACCAAGAGACCCAGTACTTC
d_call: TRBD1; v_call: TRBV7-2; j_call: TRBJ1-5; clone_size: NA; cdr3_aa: CASSFQGAGGSQPQHF; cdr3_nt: TGTGCCAGCAGCTTTCAGGGGGCGGGTGGGAGTCAGCCCCAGCATTTT
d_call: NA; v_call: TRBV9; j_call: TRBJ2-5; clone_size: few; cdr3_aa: CASTATGASFETQYF; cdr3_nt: TGTGCCAGCACCGCTACGGGGGCTAGCTTTGAGACCCAGTACTTC
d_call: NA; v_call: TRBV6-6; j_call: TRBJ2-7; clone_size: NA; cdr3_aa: CASRSGSPYEQYF; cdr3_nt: TGTGCCAGCAGGTCGGGGTCGCCCTACGAGCAGTACTTC
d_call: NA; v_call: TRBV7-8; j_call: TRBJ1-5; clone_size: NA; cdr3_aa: CASSLGGASNQPQHF; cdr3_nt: TGTGCCAGCAGCTTAGGGGGGGCAAGCAATCAGCCCCAGCATTTT
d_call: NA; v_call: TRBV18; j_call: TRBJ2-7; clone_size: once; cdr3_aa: CASSRGASTYEQYF; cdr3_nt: TGTGCCAGCTCACGGGGGGCCTCAACCTACGAGCAGTACTTC
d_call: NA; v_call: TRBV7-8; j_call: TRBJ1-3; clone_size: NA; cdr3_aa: CASSLISRFSGNTIYF; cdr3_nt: TGTGCCAGCAGCTTAATCTCCAGATTCTCTGGAAACACCATATATTTT
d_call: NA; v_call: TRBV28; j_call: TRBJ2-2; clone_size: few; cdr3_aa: CASSFLHTGELFF; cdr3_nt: TGTGCCAGCAGTTTCCTCCACACCGGGGAGCTGTTTTTT
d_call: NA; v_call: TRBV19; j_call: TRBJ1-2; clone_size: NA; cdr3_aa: CASSRDMRYTF; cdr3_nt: TGTGCCAGTAGTCGGGATATGCGCTACACCTTC
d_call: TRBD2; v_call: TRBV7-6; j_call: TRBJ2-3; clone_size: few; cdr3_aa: CASSLGGGALDTQYF; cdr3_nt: TGTGCCAGCAGCTTAGGCGGGGGGGCACTAGATACGCAGTATTTT
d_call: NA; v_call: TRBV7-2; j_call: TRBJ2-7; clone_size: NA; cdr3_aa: CASSDRYEQYF; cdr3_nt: TGTGCCAGCAGCGACCGCTACGAGCAGTACTTC
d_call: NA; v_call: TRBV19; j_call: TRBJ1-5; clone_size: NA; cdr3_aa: CASSISAGNNNQPQHF; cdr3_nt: TGTGCCAGTAGTATCTCGGCAGGGAACAACAATCAGCCCCAGCATTTT
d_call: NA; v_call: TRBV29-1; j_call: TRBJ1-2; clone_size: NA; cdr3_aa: CSVEDPGDYGYTF; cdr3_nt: TGCAGCGTTGAAGATCCGGGTGACTATGGCTACACCTTC
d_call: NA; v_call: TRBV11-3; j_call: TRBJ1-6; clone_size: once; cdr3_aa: CASSATGGQGSPLHF; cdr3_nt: TGTGCCAGCAGCGCTACTGGCGGACAAGGGTCACCCCTCCACTTT
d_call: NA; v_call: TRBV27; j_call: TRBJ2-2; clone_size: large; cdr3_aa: CASSPGPQNTGELFF; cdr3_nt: TGTGCCAGCAGTCCGGGCCCGCAGAACACCGGGGAGCTGTTTTTT
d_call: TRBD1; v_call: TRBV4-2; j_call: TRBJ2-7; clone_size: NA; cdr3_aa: CASSLGQGDSYEQYF; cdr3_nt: TGTGCCAGCAGCCTGGGACAGGGGGATTCTTACGAGCAGTACTTC
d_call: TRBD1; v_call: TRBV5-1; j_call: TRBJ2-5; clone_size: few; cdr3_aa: CASAYRGVETQYF; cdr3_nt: TGCGCCAGCGCCTACAGGGGGGTGGAGACCCAGTACTTC
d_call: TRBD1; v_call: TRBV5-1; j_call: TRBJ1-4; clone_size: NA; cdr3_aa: CASSIGTGNEKLFF; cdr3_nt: TGCGCCAGCAGCATCGGGACAGGGAATGAAAAACTGTTTTTT
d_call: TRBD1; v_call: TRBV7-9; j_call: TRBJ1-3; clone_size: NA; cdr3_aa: CASSLARDRGNTIYF; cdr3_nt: TGTGCCAGCAGCTTGGCCCGGGACAGGGGGAACACCATATATTTT
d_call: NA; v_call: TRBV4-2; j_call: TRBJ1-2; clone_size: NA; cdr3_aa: CASSQDRGRGYGYTF; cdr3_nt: TGTGCCAGCAGCCAAGATCGAGGGAGAGGCTATGGCTACACCTTC
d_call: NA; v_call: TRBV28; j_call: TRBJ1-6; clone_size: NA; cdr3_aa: CASSLPALGGPLHF; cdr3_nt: TGTGCCAGCAGTTTACCGGCCTTGGGGGGACCCCTCCACTTT
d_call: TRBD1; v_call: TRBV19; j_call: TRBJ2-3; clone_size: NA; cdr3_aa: CASSMSRGLRDTQYF; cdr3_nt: TGTGCCAGTAGTATGAGCAGGGGGCTCAGAGATACGCAGTATTTT
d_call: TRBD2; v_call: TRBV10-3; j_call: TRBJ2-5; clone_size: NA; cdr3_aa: CAISLAGGLMETQYF; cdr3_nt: TGTGCCATCAGCCTAGCGGGGGGGCTGATGGAGACCCAGTACTTC
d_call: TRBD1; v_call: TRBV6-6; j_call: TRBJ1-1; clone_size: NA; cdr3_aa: CASSGNRGRYTEAFF; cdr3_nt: TGTGCCAGCAGTGGAAACAGGGGTAGATACACTGAAGCTTTCTTT
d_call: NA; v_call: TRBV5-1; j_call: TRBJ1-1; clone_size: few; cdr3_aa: CASSLGQPGNTEAFF; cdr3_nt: TGCGCCAGCAGCTTGGGGCAGCCGGGAAACACTGAAGCTTTCTTT
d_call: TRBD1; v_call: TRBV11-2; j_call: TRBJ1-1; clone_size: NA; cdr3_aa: CASGLQTGRNTEAFF; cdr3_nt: TGTGCCAGCGGCCTTCAGACAGGGAGGAACACTGAAGCTTTCTTT